This T cell receptor beta chain was documented in a study of T cells in Graves' hyperthyroidism and ophthalmopathy. Study context: The blood sample was taken at first diagnosis, before treatment began.

Study conclusions and caveats: In the blood, most expanded thyroid clonotypes above 0.001 appeared as well.

This clonotype has a count of ten or more. Its antigen is undetermined. V lost 4 bases and J 1 base, leaving 7 bases between the germline ends. Germline V lookup: CDR1 SGHTA, CDR2 FQGNSA. This CDR3 region has 13 residues. Amplified TCR beta CDR3 regions derived from RNA transcripts. The TCR CDR3 was amplified in a first-round RT-PCR using the HTBI primer set. One entry per CDR3 protein results from TCRdb running MiXCR on the multiplex PCR reads. The data hold 550,000 to 600,000 distinct CDR3 sequences, with 16% observed a single time. This chain uses TRBV7-2 with TRBJ1-1, with D hard to call. Sample: blood. The source is a young woman with Graves' hyperthyroidism. In nucleotides, the CDR3 is TGTGCCAGCAGCTACGGATGGAACACTGAAGCTTTCTTT. Amino acid sequence: CASSYGWNTEAFF.